This entry concerns a single T cell receptor (beta chain). The record originates from a study of lymphopenia after photon versus proton radiotherapy. The CDR3 contains 12 residues. The junction had 1 base not matched to a gene; V was cut back by 2 bases and J by 8 bases. The V gene's germline CDR1 is LNHDA and CDR2 SQIVND (reference sequence). Here immunoSEQ multiplex PCR was the method, and the copy in TCRdb shows in-frame clones only, minus some. The sample includes around 64,000 clones, about 85% of them seen just once. V is TRBV19 and J is TRBJ1-2; 8 positions agree with TRBD1. The sequencing used peripheral blood, collected from a patient treated with proton-based radiotherapy. The sequence was collected from a man aged 80 or over with esophageal cancer. CDR3 protein: CASSIRTGGYTF. For the CDR3, the DNA is TGTGCCAGTAGTATAAGGACAGGGGGCTACACCTTC.